What follows are 25 T cell receptor beta chains derived from one specimen sequenced in a study of cytomegalovirus exposure and HLA in healthy donors. The PCR used 60 Vbeta and 13 Jbeta primers. Profiled with immunoSEQ multiplex PCR; TCRdb holds only in-frame clones, not every one. This table has about 110,000 clones, more than 60% appearing once. The sample taken for sequencing was PBMCs. These TCRs come from a man aged 30 to 39 in good health and CMV-seropositive.

This clone was counted a single time. V gene TRBV12-5 combines with J gene TRBJ1-2; no clear D. The germline V gene has CDR1 LGHNT and CDR2 FRNRAP. The CDR3 loop spans 13 amino acids. V lost 0 bases and J 8 bases, leaving 10 bases between the germline ends. CDR3 protein: CASGLVVGAGYTF. CDR3 DNA sequence: TGTGCTAGTGGTTTGGTAGTGGGAGCCGGCTACACCTTC. Using reference TRBV12-5 and TRBJ1-2 for the parts outside the CDR3, the full variable domain is DARVTQTPRHKVTEMGQEVTMRCQPILGHNTVFWYRQTMMQGLELLAYFRNRAPLDDSGMPKDRFSAEMPDATLATLKIQPSEPRDSAVYFCASGLVVGAGYTFGSGTRLTVV.

J is TRBJ2-3 and V is TRBV27; TRBD1 agrees at 8 bases. Germline loops: CDR1 MNHEY, CDR2 SMNVEV (reference sequence). The CDR3 has 12 residues. V was pared by 5 bases and J by 10 bases, with 5 bases of the junction left unmatched. The CDR3: CASSPGQGPQYF. The DNA for the CDR3 is TGTGCCAGCAGTCCAGGACAGGGCCCGCAGTATTTT.

About this clone: At one end the junction does not follow the germline gene, possibly because of a read error. This chain links TRBV7-7 with TRBJ2-5, with 10 positions matching TRBD2. Germline V CDR1 and CDR2: SSHAT, FNYEAQ (reference sequence). The CDR3 covers 16 residues. The CDR3 loop reads CASSRNPLAGKETQYF. The CDR3 region has the DNA TGTGCTAGCAGCCGGAACCCACTAGCGGGGAAAGAGACCCAGTACTTC.

The chain recombines TRBV9 with TRBJ2-2; D gene unclear. Between the trimmed V and J ends, which lost 1 base and 0 bases, there was a span of 13 bases. The CDR3 extends over 17 amino acids. Germline CDR1 reads SGDLS; CDR2 reads YYNGEE. The CDR3 nucleotides read TGTGCCAGCAGCGTATTCCCGCGAGAGGCGAACACCGGGGAGCTGTTTTTT. Its translation: CASSVFPREANTGELFF.

The chain couples TRBV7-6 to TRBJ1-2; tentative D call: TRBD1 (5 bases). Trimming removed 0 bases at V and 8 bases at J, with 16 bases between. CDR1 is SGHVS, CDR2 FNYEAQ, per germline. The CDR3 loop spans 15 amino acids. Written as DNA, the CDR3 is TGTGCCAGCAGCTTAGCGTTGGGGGGAGGTGGCGGCTACACCTTC. It is translated as CASSLALGGGGGYTF.

This chain connects TRBV30 to TRBJ1-4; possible D gene TRBD1, 6 bases. Trimming removed 5 bases at V and 10 bases at J, with 14 bases between. CDR3 length: 12 residues. From germline, CDR1 is GTSNPN and CDR2 SVGIG (reference sequence). CDR3 DNA sequence: TGTGCCTGGTCGACAGGCCGAGGAAAACTGTTTTTT. It codes for CAWSTGRGKLFF.

The chain has TRBV30 and TRBJ2-7; D is perhaps TRBD2 (6 bases). This CDR3 is 14 amino acids long. Germline V lookup: CDR1 GTSNPN, CDR2 SVGIG (reference sequence). Trimming left V 2 bases short and J 2 bases short, with 13 bases between. The CDR3, as DNA: TGTGCCTGGAGTAAGGGACTCCGAGCCTACGAGCAGTACTTC. Translated, it gives CAWSKGLRAYEQYF.

The chain combines TRBV30 with TRBJ2-3; 9 positions match TRBD2. Germline lookup yields CDR1 GTSNPN and CDR2 SVGIG (reference sequence). The CDR3 is 13 residues long. Trimming removed 4 bases from V and 5 bases from J; junction bases left unmatched: 4. CDR3 coding DNA: TGTGCCTGGACTAGCGGGGTTGGAGATACGCAGTATTTT. Translation: CAWTSGVGDTQYF. Variable domain in full (rest from reference TRBV30 and TRBJ2-3): SQTIHQWPATLVQPVGSPLSLECTVEGTSNPNLYWYRQAAGRGLQLLFYSVGIGQISSEVPQNLSASRPQDRQFILSSKKLLLSDSGFYLCAWTSGVGDTQYFGPGTRLTVL.

The rearrangement uses TRBV4-2 and TRBJ2-1; TRBD2 matches 10 bases. V lost 3 bases and J lost 5; bases outside the gene matches: 10. The CDR3 length is 17 residues. CDR1 and CDR2 (germline): LGHNA, YNFKEQ. The DNA of the CDR3 is TGTGCCAGCAGCCAGGACCAGCGGGGGGGCTGGAACAATGAGCAGTTCTTC. Its translation is CASSQDQRGGWNNEQFF.

This clone has only one observation. The rearrangement links TRBV4-2 to TRBJ2-7; 11 bases line up with TRBD1. Germline V CDR1 and CDR2: LGHNA, YNFKEQ. The CDR3 spans 15 residues. V lost 1 base, J lost 3 bases, and 2 bases stayed unmatched. Here the CDR3 reads CASSQGTGGRYEQYF. CDR3 coding DNA: TGTGCCAGCAGCCAAGGGACAGGGGGCCGCTACGAGCAGTACTTC.

V is TRBV7-6 and J is TRBJ2-1, with unresolved D. The CDR3 runs to 12 residues. V was cut by 5 bases and J by 9 bases, with 11 bases left in between. Germline V gene data show CDR1 as SGHVS and CDR2 as FNYEAQ. The CDR3 DNA sequence: TGTGCCAGCAGCCCTCACGGTACTGAGCAGTTCTTC. This encodes CASSPHGTEQFF.

The chain joins TRBV19 to TRBJ1-5; TRBD1 matches 7 bases. Per the germline V gene, CDR1 is LNHDA and CDR2 is SQIVND (reference sequence). J gave up 5 bases and V 5 bases, and 12 bases lay outside the gene matches. CDR3 length: 16 amino acids. The CDR3 spells CASSPRQGSQDQPQHF. The CDR3 nucleotides read TGTGCCAGTAGTCCTCGACAGGGTAGTCAGGATCAGCCCCAGCATTTT.

The chain is built from TRBV28 and TRBJ2-7; possible D gene TRBD2, 6 bases. Trimming pared 6 bases from V and 2 bases from J, leaving 14 bases between. The CDR3 runs 14 residues. Germline V gene data show CDR1 as MDHEN and CDR2 as SYDVKM. The CDR3 bases are TGTGCCAGCAGCTGGGGAGGAGGCCCCTACGAGCAGTACTTC. Its protein is CASSWGGGPYEQYF.

The DNA for the CDR3 is TGTGCCAGCACTAGTATAGAGACCCAGTACTTC. It codes for CASTSIETQYF. The chain is built from TRBV6-4 and TRBJ2-5, with D uncertain. The CDR3 has 11 residues. The germline CDR1 and CDR2 sequences are MRHNA and SNTAGT. Trimming cost V 7 bases and J 4 bases, with 7 bases left between them.

This chain connects TRBV27 to TRBJ1-1, with TRBD1 matching 9 bases. The CDR3 is 19 residues long. The V gene's germline CDR1 is MNHEY and CDR2 SMNVEV (reference sequence). The J segment lost 0 bases and the V segment lost 5 bases, leaving 16 bases of the junction unmatched. The CDR3 DNA reads TGTGCCAGCAGTAACCGATATACAGGGGGCGTTAGGTTGAACACTGAAGCTTTCTTT. This translates into CASSNRYTGGVRLNTEAFF.

The rearrangement joins TRBV19 to TRBJ2-3, with 14 bases that match TRBD2. This CDR3 spans 18 amino acids. The V and J ends lost 3 bases and 4 bases, in that order; junction bases with no gene match: 9. Germline CDR1 and CDR2: LNHDA and SQIVND (reference sequence). CDR3 DNA: TGTGCCAGTAGTATCGGGACTAGCGGGGGCCCAGGGGCAGATACGCAGTATTTT. It is translated as CASSIGTSGGPGADTQYF.

The gene calls are TRBV10-3 and TRBJ2-5, with TRBD1 identical over 7 bases. V was clipped by 2 bases and J by 5 bases; unmatched bases: 8. Germline loops: CDR1 ENHRY, CDR2 SYGVKD. This CDR3 has 15 amino acids. CDR3 residues: CAISEGRQGGETQYF. In DNA form, the CDR3 reads TGTGCCATCAGTGAGGGAAGACAGGGTGGGGAGACCCAGTACTTC.

This sequence joins TRBV27 and TRBJ1-2, with 8 bases identical to TRBD1. Germline lookup yields CDR1 MNHEY and CDR2 SMNVEV (reference sequence). Germline trimming cut 5 bases from V and 2 bases from J; bases unmatched to any gene: 1. The CDR3 length is 13 residues. The CDR3 region has the DNA TGTGCCAGCAGTAGACAGGGGAACTATGGCTACACCTTC. It encodes CASSRQGNYGYTF.

This clone was picked up a small number of times. The chain has TRBV5-8 and TRBJ1-6, with TRBD1 matching over 7 bases. The germline V gene encodes CDR1 SGHTS and CDR2 YDEGEE. Trimming removed 0 bases from V and 11 bases from J; junction bases left unmatched: 8. The CDR3 sequence is 15 residues long. DNA for the CDR3: TGTGCCAGCAGCTTGGGGTGGGACAGCCGGCCACCCCTCCACTTT. Protein: CASSLGWDSRPPLHF. Full variable domain (rest looked up from reference TRBV5-8 and TRBJ1-6): EAGVTQSPTHLIKTRGQQATLRCSPISGHTSVYWYQQALGLGLQFLLWYDEGEERNRGNFPPRFSGRQFPNYSSELNVNALELEDSALYLCASSLGWDSRPPLHFGNGTRLTVT.

The chain carries TRBV27 and TRBJ2-7; perhaps TRBD2 as D (5 bases). This CDR3 has 16 amino acids. V gave up 0 bases and J gave up 3 bases, with 15 bases separating them. Germline lookup yields CDR1 MNHEY and CDR2 SMNVEV (reference sequence). The CDR3 spells CASSLSVEGRSYEQYF. DNA for the CDR3: TGTGCCAGCAGTTTATCGGTCGAGGGCAGAAGCTACGAGCAGTACTTC.

This clone was found a few times. V gene TRBV9 combines with J gene TRBJ2-4; D is undetermined. The V gene's germline CDR1 is SGDLS and CDR2 YYNGEE. The CDR3 spans 13 residues. Trimming left V 0 bases short and J 8 bases short, with 9 bases between. In DNA form, the CDR3 reads TGTGCCAGCAGCGTAGAATTCGCGGACATTCAGTACTTC. It codes for CASSVEFADIQYF.

The V and J genes are TRBV7-9 and TRBJ2-5; D gene ambiguous. There are 17 residues in the CDR3. V dropped 5 bases and J dropped 0 bases, with 19 bases sitting between them. The germline gives CDR1 SEHNR, CDR2 FQNEAQ (reference sequence). The CDR3 region is CASSPPDLVIDQETQYF. The CDR3, as DNA: TGTGCCAGCAGCCCGCCAGACTTGGTTATAGACCAAGAGACCCAGTACTTC.

V and J are TRBV5-1 and TRBJ2-5; perhaps TRBD2 as D (5 bases). The J call may be in error: the DNA end matches TRBJ2-7 better. Germline V gene lookup returns CDR1 SGHRS and CDR2 YFSETQ. This CDR3 region has 14 residues. The CDR3 DNA reads as TGCGCCAGCAGCTTGGAAGGAGGCTTCTACGAGCAGTACTTC. It codes for CASSLEGGFYEQYF.

The CDR3, as DNA: TGTGCCAGCAGCTTGATTGGGTCAGGGCGAGATGAAAAACTGTTTTTT. Encoded protein: CASSLIGSGRDEKLFF. The V gene is TRBV5-5, the J gene TRBJ1-4, with D possibly being TRBD1 (5 bases). The V and J ends lost 1 base and 6 bases respectively, with 16 bases between them. Per germline, CDR1 SGHKS and CDR2 YYEKEE (reference sequence). The CDR3 is made up of 16 amino acids.

This chain joins TRBV5-1 and TRBJ2-6, with D hard to call. CDR3 length: 18 residues. The V gene's germline CDR1 is SGHRS and CDR2 YFSETQ. V was pared by 0 bases and J by 0 bases, with 13 bases between. CDR3 DNA sequence: TGCGCCAGCAGCTTGGTAATAAACAGTTACTCTGGGGCCAACGTCCTGACTTTC. Protein: CASSLVINSYSGANVLTF.